Below are 2 T cell receptor beta chains sequenced from a single sample in a study of blood T cell repertoires in COVID-19. This table comes from immunoSEQ multiplex PCR, and its TCRdb copy is limited to in-frame clones, with some not included. This sample yields fewer than 350,000 clones, of which around 85% are seen a single time; about 1.9% belongs to the top ten. Specimen: PBMCs or T cells enriched from blood (not recorded which). The receptors come from a woman aged 30 to 39 who had been exposed to COVID-19.

This clone has a handful of counts. The chain is built from TRBV21-1 and TRBJ2-2; the table names TRBD2, a call not compared with the DNA. TRBV21-1 represents a pseudogene. This CDR3 has 18 residues. Here the CDR3 reads CASSKTPGSAGVTGELFF. The CDR3 DNA reads TGTGCCAGCAGCAAAACGCCCGGGTCAGCGGGAGTCACCGGGGAGCTGTTTTTT.

The CDR3 nucleotides are TGTGCCAGTAGTACGATCCTAGCCGACAATGAGCAGTTCTTC. Translation: CASSTILADNEQFF. The chain joins TRBV19 to TRBJ2-1; D is possibly TRBD2 (5 bases). The CDR3 sequence is 14 residues long. V was shortened by 4 bases and J by 5 bases, with 12 bases between the two germline ends. Germline V gives CDR1 LNHDA, CDR2 SQIVND (reference sequence).